A single sample gave rise to the 10 T cell receptor beta chains below, sequenced in a study of human T cells and chemical hapten exposure. In TCRdb, the RACE reads were re-called with MiXCR into one record per CDR3 protein. The table has roughly 200,000 distinct CDR3 sequences, approximately 20% seen once; the top ten hold approximately 6.7%. Noted time point: patch test 1, 2 weeks after DPC sensitization. Specified treatment: therapeutic diphenylcyclopropenone sensitization with weekly scalp DPC. The sample here was whole blood, taken in connection with sensitization to the hapten diphenylcyclopropenone (DPC). The receptors here all came from a woman in her fifties or sixties with alopecia areata. Some clones in this sample may be carry-over from other donors' samples.

This clonotype was counted only a few times. The chain recombines TRBV6-5 with TRBJ2-3; D is undetermined. Per germline, CDR1 MNHEY and CDR2 SVGAGI. This CDR3 contains 13 residues. V shed 6 bases and J shed 3 bases, with 10 bases lying between them. The CDR3 region is CASSMVRTDTQYF. The DNA for the CDR3 is TGTGCCAGCAGCATGGTGAGGACAGATACGCAGTATTTT.

The rearrangement uses TRBV5-1 and TRBJ2-1; TRBD2 aligns across 9 bases. With 0 bases clipped from V and 3 bases from J, the junction kept 7 bases outside the gene matches. The CDR3 has 17 residues. The germline V gene has CDR1 SGHRS and CDR2 YFSETQ. CDR3 loop: CASSLGRLAELYNEQFF. The DNA for the CDR3 is TGCGCCAGCAGCTTGGGGAGACTAGCGGAACTCTACAATGAGCAGTTCTTC.

V is TRBV5-1 and J is TRBJ2-7, with 9 bases aligning to TRBD2. The V segment lost 4 bases and the J segment 2 bases; nucleotides outside the gene matches: 7. Germline loops: CDR1 SGHRS, CDR2 YFSETQ. CDR3 length: 15 residues. CDR3 region: CASSTASGKTYEQYF. For the CDR3, the DNA is TGCGCCAGCAGCACAGCTAGCGGGAAGACCTACGAGCAGTACTTC.

This rearrangement joins TRBV10-3 to TRBJ2-7; D is uncertain. The CDR3 has 13 residues. The germline gives CDR1 ENHRY, CDR2 SYGVKD. The V and J ends lost 3 bases and 3 bases respectively, with 9 bases between them. CDR3 region: CAISDNTIYEQYF. DNA of the CDR3: TGTGCCATCAGTGATAATACCATCTACGAGCAGTACTTC.

The chain employs TRBV7-2 and TRBJ1-1, with a weak D call TRBD1 (5 bases). Germline loops: CDR1 SGHTA, CDR2 FQGNSA. The CDR3 sequence is 14 residues long. V was clipped by 6 bases and J by 2 bases, with 13 bases between them. The chain's CDR3 is CASSPQGINTEAFF. For the CDR3, the DNA is TGTGCCAGCAGTCCCCAGGGAATCAACACTGAAGCTTTCTTT.

The rearrangement joins TRBV5-4 to TRBJ2-5; a weak D match, TRBD1 (6 bases). This CDR3 has 16 residues. Germline V gives CDR1 SGHNT, CDR2 YYREEE (reference sequence). The V end lost 2 bases, the J end lost 1 base, and 15 bases lay between the germline ends. The CDR3 reads CASSFLRTELQETQYF. CDR3 coding DNA: TGTGCCAGCAGCTTCCTCCGGACAGAACTCCAAGAGACCCAGTACTTC.

This clonotype was counted a few times. The DNA for the CDR3 is TGTGCCAGCAGCCCACGGACTAGCGGGAACCACGAGCAGTACTTC. Translation: CASSPRTSGNHEQYF. The V and J genes are TRBV11-2 and TRBJ2-7; 12 bases map to TRBD2. CDR1 SGHAT and CDR2 FQNNGV come from the germline V gene. The V gene end was trimmed by 5 bases and the J gene end by 5 bases; junction bases not matched to a gene: 7. The CDR3 length is 15 residues.

V gene TRBV11-2 combines with J gene TRBJ1-4; unclear D gene. Trimming removed 5 bases at V and 0 bases at J, with 10 bases between. CDR3 length: 15 residues. Germline V gene sequence: CDR1 SGHAT, CDR2 FQNNGV. The CDR3 DNA reads as TGTGCCAGCAGCCCCGACGGTGCAACTAATGAAAAACTGTTTTTT. Encoded protein: CASSPDGATNEKLFF.

This chain connects TRBV7-8 to TRBJ2-1, with 11 bases fitting TRBD2. The CDR3 is 16 residues long. The V gene end was trimmed by 5 bases and the J gene end by 8 bases; junction bases not matched to a gene: 11. Germline loops: CDR1 SGHVS, CDR2 FQNEAQ. The CDR3 sequence: CASSPLAGGPRDEQFF. The CDR3 nucleotides read TGTGCCAGCAGCCCATTAGCGGGAGGGCCGAGAGATGAGCAGTTCTTC.

This clonotype has a handful of counts. The genes are TRBV20-1 and TRBJ2-7, with 10 bases identical to TRBD2. Germline CDR1 DFQATT, CDR2 SNEGSKA (reference sequence). This CDR3 contains 14 residues. The trim removed 5 bases at V and 4 bases at J, leaving 8 bases unmatched. The CDR3 here is CSAEREGGAYEQYF. The CDR3 DNA is TGCAGTGCTGAGCGGGAGGGTGGTGCGTACGAGCAGTACTTC.